What follows are 6 T cell receptor beta chains derived from one specimen sequenced in a study of human T cells and chemical hapten exposure. One entry per CDR3 protein results from TCRdb running MiXCR on the RACE reads. The repertoire consists of 35,000 to 45,000 distinct CDR3 sequences, with around 10% occurring once and the leading ten covering approximately 16%. Time point indicated: patch test 2, 6 weeks after DPC sensitization. The treatment: therapeutic diphenylcyclopropenone sensitization with weekly scalp DPC. Sequencing used whole blood, obtained in connection with sensitization to the hapten diphenylcyclopropenone (DPC). Receptor source: a woman aged 40 to 50 with alopecia areata. Some clones in this sample may be carry-over from other donors' samples.

This clonotype was observed many times. Because the CDR3's place on the DNA is in doubt, the DNA is left out and the CDR3 is given as listed by TCRdb. The V and J genes are TRBV5-7 and TRBJ1-4. TRBV5-7 is filed as an ORF, its function uncertain. The CDR3 totals 14 residues, both ends included. This chain's CDR3 is CASSLGTSMKNCFF.

This clonotype was seen repeatedly, ten times or more. The rearrangement joins TRBV29-1 to TRBJ1-1; D is perhaps TRBD1 (5 bases). CDR3 length: 13 amino acids. Germline V CDR1 and CDR2: SQVTM, ANQGSEA. The ends were cut back, 4 bases at V and 0 bases at J, with 9 bases in the middle. For the CDR3, the DNA is TGCAGCGTTGGCAGGGCCGTGAACACTGAAGCTTTCTTT. Its protein is CSVGRAVNTEAFF. The variable domain in full, with the rest retrieved from reference TRBV29-1 and TRBJ1-1, is SAVISQKPSRDICQRGTSLTIQCQVDSQVTMMFWYRQQPGQSLTLIATANQGSEATYESGFVIDKFPISRPNLTFSTLTVSNMSPEDSSIYLCSVGRAVNTEAFFGQGTRLTVV.

The sample holds many counts of this clonotype. The CDR3 DNA reads as TGTGCCAGCAGCACCTGGGACAGGGGAAACGAGCAGTACTTC. Amino acid sequence: CASSTWDRGNEQYF. This chain uses TRBV7-6 with TRBJ2-7; 10 positions match TRBD1. Germline assignment: CDR1 SGHVS and CDR2 FNYEAQ. This CDR3 has 14 amino acids. V gave up 5 bases and J gave up 5 bases; unmatched junction bases: 6.

This clonotype was counted many times. The rearrangement links TRBV7-8 to TRBJ1-2; maybe TRBD1 (6 bases). CDR3 size: 13 residues. CDR1 and CDR2 (germline): SGHVS, FQNEAQ. V was shortened by 4 bases and J by 8 bases, with 14 bases between the two germline ends. The CDR3 reads CASSSWTAWGYTF. CDR3 nucleotides: TGTGCCAGCAGCTCCTGGACAGCTTGGGGCTACACCTTC.

V usage is TRBV18 and J usage is TRBJ2-2; D not certain. V lost 3 bases to trimming and J lost 0 bases, with 8 bases between them. This CDR3 contains 15 residues. Germline CDR1 and CDR2: KGHSH and LQKENI. CDR3 coding DNA: TGTGCCAGCTCACCTCGGCCCGCGAACACCGGGGAGCTGTTTTTT. Translation: CASSPRPANTGELFF.

This chain joins TRBV6-1 and TRBJ1-5, with D perhaps TRBD1 (6 bases). V lost 4 bases, J lost 2 bases, and 12 bases lay in between. The CDR3 extends over 15 amino acids. Germline V CDR1 and CDR2: MNHNS, SASEGT. Here the CDR3 DNA reads TGTGCCAGCAGTGGGGGGGGCTCTGGCAATCAGCCCCAGCATTTT. Its protein product is CASSGGGSGNQPQHF.